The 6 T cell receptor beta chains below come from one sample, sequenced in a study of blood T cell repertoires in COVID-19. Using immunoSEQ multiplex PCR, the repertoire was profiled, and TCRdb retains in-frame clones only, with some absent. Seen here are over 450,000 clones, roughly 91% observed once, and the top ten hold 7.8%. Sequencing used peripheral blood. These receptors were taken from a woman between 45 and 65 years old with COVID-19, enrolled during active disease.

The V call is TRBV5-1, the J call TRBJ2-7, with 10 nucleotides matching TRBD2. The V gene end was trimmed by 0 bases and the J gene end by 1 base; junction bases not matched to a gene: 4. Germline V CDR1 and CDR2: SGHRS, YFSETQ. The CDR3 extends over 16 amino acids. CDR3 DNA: TGCGCCAGCAGCTTGGCCGGGACTAGCGCTTCCTACGAGCAGTACTTC. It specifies CASSLAGTSASYEQYF.

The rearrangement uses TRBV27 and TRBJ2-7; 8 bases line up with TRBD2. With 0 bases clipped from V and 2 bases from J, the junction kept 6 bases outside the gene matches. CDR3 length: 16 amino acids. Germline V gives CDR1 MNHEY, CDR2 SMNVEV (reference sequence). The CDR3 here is CASSLSLAGIPYEQYF. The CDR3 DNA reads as TGTGCCAGCAGTTTATCATTAGCGGGGATACCCTACGAGCAGTACTTC.

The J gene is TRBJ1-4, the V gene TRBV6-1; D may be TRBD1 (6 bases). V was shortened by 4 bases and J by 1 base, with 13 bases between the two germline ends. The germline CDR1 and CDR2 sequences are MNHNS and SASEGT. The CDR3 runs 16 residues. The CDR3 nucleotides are TGTGCCAGCAGTGCCCGGACAGCCTTAACTAATGAAAAACTGTTTTTT. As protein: CASSARTALTNEKLFF.

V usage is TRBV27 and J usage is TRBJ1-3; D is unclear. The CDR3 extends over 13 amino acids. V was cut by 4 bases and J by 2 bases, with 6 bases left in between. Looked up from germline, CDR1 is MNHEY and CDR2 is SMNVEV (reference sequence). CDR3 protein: CASSSPTGNTIYF. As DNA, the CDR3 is TGTGCCAGCAGTTCCCCAACTGGAAACACCATATATTTT.

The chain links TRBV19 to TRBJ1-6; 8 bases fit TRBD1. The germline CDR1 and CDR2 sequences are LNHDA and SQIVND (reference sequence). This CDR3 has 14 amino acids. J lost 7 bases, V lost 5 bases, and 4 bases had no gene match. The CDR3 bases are TGTGCCAGTAGTGTTTGGACAGGGAATTCACCCCTCCACTTT. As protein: CASSVWTGNSPLHF.

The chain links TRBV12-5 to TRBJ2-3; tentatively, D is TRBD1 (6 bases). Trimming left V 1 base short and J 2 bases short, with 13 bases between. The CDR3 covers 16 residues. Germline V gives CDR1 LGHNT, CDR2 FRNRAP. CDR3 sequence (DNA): TGTGCTAGTGGTTTGGACAGGGTTGCTAACACAGATACGCAGTATTTT. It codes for CASGLDRVANTDTQYF.